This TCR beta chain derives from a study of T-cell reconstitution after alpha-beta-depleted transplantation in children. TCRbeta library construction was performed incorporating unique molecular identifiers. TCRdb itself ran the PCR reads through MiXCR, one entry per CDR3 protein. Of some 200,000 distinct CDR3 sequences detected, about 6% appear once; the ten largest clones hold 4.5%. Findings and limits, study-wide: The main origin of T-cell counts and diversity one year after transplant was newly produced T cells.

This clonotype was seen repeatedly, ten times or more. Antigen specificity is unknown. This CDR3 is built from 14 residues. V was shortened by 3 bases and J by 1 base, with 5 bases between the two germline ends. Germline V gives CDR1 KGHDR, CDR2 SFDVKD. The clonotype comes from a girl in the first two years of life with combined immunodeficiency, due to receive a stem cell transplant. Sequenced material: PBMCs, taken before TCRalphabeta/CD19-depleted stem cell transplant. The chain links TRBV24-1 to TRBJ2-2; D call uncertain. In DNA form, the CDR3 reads TGTGCCACCAGTGATCGGGTGAACACCGGGGAGCTGTTTTTT. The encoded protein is CATSDRVNTGELFF.